Shown below are 28 T cell receptor beta chains from a single sample sequenced in a study of T cells in Graves' hyperthyroidism and ophthalmopathy. TCR beta CDR3 sequences were amplified from RNA transcripts. When the TCR CDR3 underwent first-round RT-PCR, the HTBI primer set was used. TCRdb recomputed calls from the multiplex PCR reads with MiXCR, one row per CDR3 protein. The sample records 540,000 or so distinct CDR3 sequences, approximately 14% being singletons. Input material: blood. The source is a woman aged 25 to 45 with Graves' hyperthyroidism.

As regards this clonotype: A much bigger clone sits one base away, suggesting this may be a read error. V usage is TRBV5-5 and J usage is TRBJ1-1, with D possibly being TRBD1 (5 bases). Germline CDR1 SGHKS, CDR2 YYEKEE (reference sequence). There are 13 residues in the CDR3. CDR3 in amino acids: CASHRTGNTEALF. The CDR3 DNA sequence: TGTGCCAGCCACAGGACGGGGAACACTGAAGCTCTCTTT.

This clonotype appeared many times. The chain joins TRBV29-1 to TRBJ2-3; 7 nucleotides match TRBD2. CDR3 length: 14 residues. Germline-derived CDR1 and CDR2 are SQVTM and ANQGSEA. Unmatched junction bases numbered 6, after V lost 2 bases and J lost 4 bases. The CDR3 loop reads CSVELGRSADTQYF. The CDR3 nucleotides are TGCAGCGTTGAACTCGGGAGGAGCGCAGATACGCAGTATTTT.

At least ten counts were recorded for this clonotype. V usage is TRBV7-2 and J usage is TRBJ2-7, with 9 bases identical to TRBD2. Looked up from germline, CDR1 is SGHTA and CDR2 is FQGNSA. Trimming at V came to 1 base and at J to 4 bases, leaving 5 bases not matched to a gene. CDR3 length: 15 amino acids. CDR3 bases: TGTGCCAGCAGCTTAGTTGGTAGCGGGAGTTACGAGCAGTACTTC. Residues: CASSLVGSGSYEQYF.

This clonotype was observed once. The rearrangement links TRBV28 to TRBJ1-3, with 7 bases lining up with TRBD1. The V gene end was trimmed by 6 bases and the J gene end by 4 bases; junction bases not matched to a gene: 6. This CDR3 region has 14 residues. The germline CDR1 and CDR2 sequences are MDHEN and SYDVKM. CDR3 DNA sequence: TGTGCCAGCAGCTCAGGGGGTACCGGAAACACCATATATTTT. Translating gives CASSSGGTGNTIYF.

About this clonotype: One junction end disagrees with the germline gene, perhaps due to a read error. The V call is TRBV7-9, the J call TRBJ2-7; 10 nucleotides line up with TRBD1. This CDR3 region has 18 residues. Germline CDR1 is SEHNR and CDR2 is FQNEAQ (reference sequence). The CDR3 protein is CASSQAGTGATSSYEQYF. The CDR3 nucleotides read TGCGCCAGCAGCCAAGCCGGGACAGGGGCGACTAGCTCCTACGAGCAGTACTTC.

This clonotype has only a few counts. A much larger clone sits a single nucleotide away, making a read error possible. The chain uses TRBV2 and TRBJ1-5; D possibly corresponds to TRBD1 (5 bases). The V and J ends lost 4 bases and 3 bases respectively, with 10 bases between them. The CDR3 runs to 14 residues. CDR1 and CDR2 from the germline V gene are SNHLY and FYNNEI. The CDR3, as DNA: TGTGCCAGCAGTGGAGAGGGGACCAATCAGCCCCAGCATTTT. Encoded protein: CASSGEGTNQPQHF.

The rearrangement links TRBV24-1 to TRBJ2-7; TRBD1 is a possible D gene (5 bases). Trimming took off 7 bases at V and 2 bases at J, with 11 bases between the two ends. Looked up from germline, CDR1 is KGHDR and CDR2 is SFDVKD. The CDR3 runs 13 residues. The CDR3 nucleotides are TGTGCCACCAGCCCGACAGAGCCCTACGAGCAGTACTTC. Translated: CATSPTEPYEQYF.

This clonotype was picked up a small number of times. J is TRBJ1-6 and V is TRBV30; no firm D call. The CDR3 is 13 amino acids. The germline gives CDR1 GTSNPN, CDR2 SVGIG (reference sequence). Trimming stripped 2 bases from V and 7 bases from J, with 9 bases between. CDR3 nucleotides: TGTGCCTGGAGTCAAGTTCGAAATTCACCCCTCCACTTT. Its protein product is CAWSQVRNSPLHF.

V usage is TRBV5-4 and J usage is TRBJ1-6; 8 nucleotides agree with TRBD1. This CDR3 spans 16 amino acids. Unmatched junction bases numbered 6, after V lost 0 bases and J lost 7 bases. CDR1 SGHNT and CDR2 YYREEE come from the germline V gene (reference sequence). CDR3 bases: TGTGCCAGCAGCTTGGCCCCAGGGGGCTTAAATTCACCCCTCCACTTT. Amino acid sequence: CASSLAPGGLNSPLHF. The full variable domain, completed using reference TRBV5-4 and TRBJ1-6, is ETGVTQSPTHLIKTRGQQVTLRCSSQSGHNTVSWYQQALGQGPQFIFQYYREEENGRGNFPPRFSGLQFPNYSSELNVNALELDDSALYLCASSLAPGGLNSPLHFGNGTRLTVT.

The CDR3 loop is CASSESGGAAGPQHF. The CDR3 DNA follows: TGTGCCAGCAGTGAAAGCGGCGGGGCGGCGGGGCCTCAGCATTTT. The chain combines TRBV2 with TRBJ1-5; a possible D gene is TRBD1 (5 bases). This CDR3 is built from 15 residues. Germline-derived CDR1 and CDR2 are SNHLY and FYNNEI. V was clipped by 2 bases and J by 13 bases, with 21 bases between them.

This chain connects TRBV6-1 to TRBJ2-1; D is perhaps TRBD1 (5 bases). V lost 3 bases, J lost 5 bases, and 11 bases lay in between. The germline CDR1 and CDR2 sequences are MNHNS and SASEGT. The CDR3 contains 14 residues. CDR3 DNA sequence: TGTGCCAGCAGTGACGAGCCACAGGACAATGAGCAGTTCTTC. Its protein is CASSDEPQDNEQFF.

This clonotype was observed at least ten times. The rearrangement uses TRBV11-2 and TRBJ2-1; maybe TRBD2 (5 bases). This CDR3 contains 17 residues. Germline-derived CDR1 and CDR2 are SGHAT and FQNNGV. V lost 1 base to trimming and J lost 5 bases, with 18 bases between them. The CDR3 is CASSLVGVRGKDNEQFF. DNA of the CDR3: TGTGCCAGCAGCTTAGTCGGAGTTAGAGGGAAAGACAATGAGCAGTTCTTC.

The sample holds many counts of this clonotype. CDR3: CASSGLVSVNEQFF. DNA for the CDR3: TGTGCCAGCAGTGGACTAGTCTCTGTAAATGAGCAGTTCTTC. The J gene is TRBJ2-1, the V gene TRBV6-1; D possibly corresponds to TRBD2 (6 bases). From germline, CDR1 is MNHNS and CDR2 SASEGT. V lost 4 bases and J 7 bases, leaving 14 bases between the germline ends. The CDR3 has 14 residues.

At least ten counts were recorded for this clonotype. The chain couples TRBV7-2 to TRBJ2-7; TRBD2 matches at 12 bases. V was pared by 5 bases and J by 5 bases, with 13 bases of the junction left unmatched. The CDR3 covers 17 residues. Per the germline V gene, CDR1 is SGHTA and CDR2 is FQGNSA. The CDR3 DNA reads as TGTGCCAGCAGCCCGCGCCCGGGACTAGCGGGCTTCGACGAGCAGTACTTC. It translates to CASSPRPGLAGFDEQYF.

This clonotype has ten or more counts. This sequence joins TRBV28 and TRBJ2-5; 9 nucleotides agree with TRBD1. CDR1 is MDHEN and CDR2 is SYDVKM in the germline V gene. The CDR3 sequence is 15 residues long. V shed 6 bases and J 9 bases; nucleotides not matched to a gene: 14. This CDR3 reads CASSLRTGVLRAQYF. CDR3 nucleotides: TGTGCCAGCAGCCTCCGGACAGGGGTACTGCGAGCCCAGTACTTC. The entire variable domain, with the rest obtained from reference TRBV28 and TRBJ2-5, is as follows: DVKVTQSSRYLVKRTGEKVFLECVQDMDHENMFWYRQDPGLGLRLIYFSYDVKMKEKGDIPEGYSVSREKKERFSLILESASTNQTSMYLCASSLRTGVLRAQYFGPGTRLLVL.

This clonotype was found many times. V usage is TRBV28 and J usage is TRBJ2-1, with TRBD2 matching 14 bases. The V gene's germline CDR1 is MDHEN and CDR2 SYDVKM. The CDR3 consists of 14 residues. With 6 bases clipped from V and 8 bases from J, the junction kept 3 bases outside the gene matches. The CDR3 bases are TGTGCCAGCAGAGGGACTAGCGGGAGCGATGAGCAGTTCTTC. Protein: CASRGTSGSDEQFF.

This clonotype appeared a few times. This rearrangement joins TRBV7-2 to TRBJ1-4; possibly TRBD1 for D (5 bases). Germline-derived CDR1 and CDR2 are SGHTA and FQGNSA. This CDR3 region has 17 residues. Trimming left V 1 base short and J 2 bases short, with 14 bases between. This CDR3 reads CASSLDKRGATNEKLFF. Written as DNA, the CDR3 is TGTGCCAGCAGCTTAGATAAAAGGGGCGCGACTAATGAAAAACTGTTTTTT.

V is TRBV4-3 and J is TRBJ2-1; tentatively, D is TRBD2 (6 bases). Per germline, CDR1 LGHNA and CDR2 YSLEER. V lost 4 bases and J lost 5, with 12 bases in between. The CDR3 contains 14 residues. The CDR3 loop reads CASSPRAGNNEQFF. Written as DNA, the CDR3 is TGCGCCAGCAGCCCCAGGGCGGGGAACAATGAGCAGTTCTTC.

In the case of this clonotype: A single base separates this from a much larger clone, so it may be a read error. The chain is built from TRBV2 and TRBJ2-7, with 7 nucleotides matching TRBD2. The CDR3 is made up of 15 amino acids. Germline V gene lookup returns CDR1 SNHLY and CDR2 FYNNEI. The trim removed 4 bases at V and 0 bases at J, leaving 6 bases unmatched. As DNA, the CDR3 is TGTGCCAGCAGTGGTATCGGGGGGAGCTCCTACGAGCAGTACTTC. Translated: CASSGIGGSSYEQYF.

This clonotype was seen at least ten times. The rearrangement joins TRBV20-1 to TRBJ2-7; no clear D gene. This CDR3 is built from 11 residues. Germline values: CDR1 DFQATT, CDR2 SNEGSKA (reference sequence). V dropped 3 bases and J dropped 5 bases, with 8 bases sitting between them. The CDR3 sequence is CSASGLDEQYF. CDR3 in DNA: TGCAGTGCTAGTGGCCTAGACGAGCAGTACTTC.

This clonotype has a count of ten or more. The rearrangement uses TRBV14 and TRBJ2-3; TRBD2 matches 7 bases. V gave up 1 base and J gave up 6 bases; unmatched junction bases: 10. The CDR3 contains 16 residues. The germline CDR1 and CDR2 sequences are SGHDN and FVKESK. CDR3 in DNA: TGTGCCAGCAGCCAAGCCCACCGGGAGGCGTTGGATACGCAGTATTTT. This gives the protein CASSQAHREALDTQYF.

The sample holds many counts of this clonotype. The chain combines TRBV7-9 with TRBJ2-7; 7 bases fit TRBD2. CDR1 and CDR2 (germline): SEHNR, FQNEAQ (reference sequence). The CDR3 is made up of 12 amino acids. V dropped 2 bases and J dropped 5; count of bases not matched to a gene: 0. CDR3 nucleotide sequence: TGTGCCAGCAGCTTAAGCGGGGACGAGCAGTACTTC. Residues: CASSLSGDEQYF. The full variable domain, rest sourced from reference TRBV7-9 and TRBJ2-7, is DTGVSQNPRHKITKRGQNVTFRCDPISEHNRLYWYRQTLGQGPEFLTYFQNEAQLEKSRLLSDRFSAERPKGSFSTLEIQRTEQGDSAMYLCASSLSGDEQYFGPGTRLTVT.

This clonotype turned up a few times. The chain has TRBV5-5 and TRBJ2-2; 11 bases fit TRBD2. CDR1 is SGHKS and CDR2 is YYEKEE in the germline V gene (reference sequence). The CDR3 length is 18 residues. V lost 6 bases to trimming and J lost 8 bases; unmatched junction nucleotides: 18. CDR3 sequence reads: CASMGPEGLAVSPGELFF. CDR3 nucleotides: TGTGCCAGCATGGGTCCCGAGGGACTAGCGGTATCACCGGGGGAGCTGTTTTTT.

V gene TRBV7-9 combines with J gene TRBJ2-7, with 7 bases matching TRBD1. With V trimmed by 5 bases and J by 0 bases, 10 bases remained unmatched. The germline gives CDR1 SEHNR, CDR2 FQNEAQ (reference sequence). The CDR3 is 16 residues long. The CDR3 DNA is TGTGCCAGCAGCAGAACCCGGGACAGCATCTCCTACGAGCAGTACTTC. Protein sequence: CASSRTRDSISYEQYF.

There are many counts of this clonotype. The gene calls are TRBV11-2 and TRBJ2-1; D gene uncertain. The CDR3 extends over 12 amino acids. The germline V gene has CDR1 SGHAT and CDR2 FQNNGV. Trimming shortened V by 1 base and J by 8 bases, and 6 bases separated the two germline ends. CDR3 nucleotides: TGTGCCAGCAGCTTAGTGGGGTATGAGCAGTTCTTC. Encoded protein: CASSLVGYEQFF.

On this clonotype: Possible read error: a much larger clone is one base away. The chain employs TRBV10-2 and TRBJ1-1; D perhaps matches TRBD1 (6 bases). CDR1 WSHSY and CDR2 SAAADI come from the germline V gene. The CDR3 runs to 14 residues. Trimming shortened V by 2 bases and J by 1 base, and 8 bases separated the two germline ends. CDR3 DNA sequence: TGCGCCAGCAGTGAGCCGACAGGGAACACTGAAGCTTTCTTT. It yields the protein CASSEPTGNTEAFF.

This clonotype was counted only a few times. This chain uses TRBV20-1 with TRBJ2-3, with D possibly being TRBD2 (6 bases). The CDR3 length is 15 residues. V lost 0 bases and J 0 bases, leaving 10 bases between the germline ends. The germline CDR1 and CDR2 sequences are DFQATT and SNEGSKA (reference sequence). The CDR3 coding sequence is TGCAGTGCTAGAGATTGGCGGGAAAGCACAGATACGCAGTATTTT. Translating gives CSARDWRESTDTQYF.

The chain links TRBV6-1 to TRBJ1-1, with D hard to call. V dropped 7 bases and J dropped 1 base, with 10 bases sitting between them. CDR3 size: 13 residues. CDR1 and CDR2 (germline): MNHNS, SASEGT. Here the CDR3 reads CASNTQANTEAFF. The CDR3, as DNA: TGTGCCAGCAATACTCAAGCGAACACTGAAGCTTTCTTT.